This TCR beta chain came from a study of graft-versus-host responses after intestinal transplantation. Overall study findings and caveats: Across patients carrying graft-donor T cell macrochimerism, allografts held high graft-versus-host to host-versus-graft clonal ratios.

A word on this clone: Its matching antigen is unknown.

Profiled with immunoSEQ multiplex PCR; TCRdb holds only in-frame clones, not every one. This table has 99,000 or so clones, around 90% appearing once. From germline, CDR1 is MDHEN and CDR2 SYDVKM. The J segment lost 12 bases and the V segment lost 6 bases, leaving 6 bases of the junction unmatched. The CDR3 has 12 residues. The sequenced sample was unstimulated CD8+ T cells sorted from spleen or lymph node cells, obtained before transplant. This TCR derives from a human donor who was the organ donor for an intestinal transplant. The chain combines TRBV28 with TRBJ1-4; 8 bases agree with TRBD1. CDR3 in DNA: TGTGCCAGCAGCTACACGGACAGGGAACTGTTTTTT. This encodes CASSYTDRELFF. Variable domain in full (rest from reference TRBV28 and TRBJ1-4): DVKVTQSSRYLVKRTGEKVFLECVQDMDHENMFWYRQDPGLGLRLIYFSYDVKMKEKGDIPEGYSVSREKKERFSLILESASTNQTSMYLCASSYTDRELFFGSGTQLSVL.